Following are 22 T cell receptor beta chains from one sample sequenced in a study of vaccination effects on CD4 cells after COVID-19. Clones were sequenced by immunoSEQ multiplex PCR, and TCRdb holds only the in-frame ones, with some missing. The repertoire holds about 41,000 clones, with roughly 82% as singletons. Pools of viral peptides were used by the ViraFEST assay to expand antigen-specific CD4+ T cells ahead of sequencing. Isolation of CD4+ T cells took place after approximately 10 days of culture. Recipients of the vaccine had no prior SARS-CoV-2 infection and negative nucleocapsid antibodies. Their recognized antigens are unknown. This material consisted of CD4+ T cells from PBMCs cultured with HCoV-NL63 spike peptides, taken before COVID-19 vaccination. These receptors came from a human donor who received a COVID-19 vaccine.

The V call is TRBV30, the J call TRBJ1-5, with a possible D match to TRBD1 (5 bases). Germline V gene sequence: CDR1 GTSNPN, CDR2 SVGIG (reference sequence). The CDR3 has 14 residues. Trimming removed 3 bases from V and 0 bases from J, with 9 bases in between. The CDR3 sequence: CAWSRADSNQPQHF. The CDR3 DNA sequence: TGTGCCTGGAGCAGGGCAGATAGCAATCAGCCCCAGCATTTT.

The chain is built from TRBV18 and TRBJ2-5; TRBD1 matches 8 bases. Germline CDR1 KGHSH, CDR2 LQKENI. This CDR3 contains 15 residues. V lost 6 bases to trimming and J lost 6 bases; unmatched junction nucleotides: 12. The CDR3: CASSPPAGGQKTQYF. The CDR3 nucleotides are TGTGCCAGCTCCCCTCCGGCAGGGGGCCAGAAGACCCAGTACTTC.

V usage is TRBV5-1 and J usage is TRBJ2-5; no firm D call. V shed 0 bases and J shed 5 bases, with 5 bases lying between them. The length of the CDR3 is 12 residues. Germline CDR1 and CDR2: SGHRS and YFSETQ. The DNA of the CDR3 is TGCGCCAGCAGCTTGGAGTGGGAGACCCAGTACTTC. It specifies CASSLEWETQYF.

This clone has a handful of counts. The genes are TRBV5-1 and TRBJ2-3, with 10 bases identical to TRBD2. The V segment lost 1 base and the J segment 4 bases; nucleotides outside the gene matches: 3. Germline V gene lookup returns CDR1 SGHRS and CDR2 YFSETQ. The CDR3 has 15 amino acids. The CDR3, as DNA: TGCGCCAGCAGCTTGACTAGCGGGGACGCAGATACGCAGTATTTT. The encoded protein is CASSLTSGDADTQYF.

The chain combines TRBV6-2 or TRBV6-3 with TRBJ2-5; D is unclear. Germline assignment: CDR1 MNHEY and CDR2 SVGEGT. This CDR3 is built from 15 residues. V was clipped by 0 bases and J by 5 bases, with 13 bases between them. CDR3 sequence: CASSYSNQLGETQYF. The DNA for the CDR3 is TGTGCCAGCAGTTACTCGAACCAGCTAGGGGAGACCCAGTACTTC.

This chain joins TRBV6-5 and TRBJ2-7; TRBD1 matches 10 bases. The ends lost 6 bases at V and 3 bases at J; junction bases unmatched: 5. This CDR3 region has 14 residues. Looked up from germline, CDR1 is MNHEY and CDR2 is SVGAGI. The DNA for the CDR3 is TGTGCCAGCAGCGTCGGGACAGGGGTCTACGAGCAGTACGTC. Protein: CASSVGTGVYEQYV.

The rearrangement uses TRBV7-6 and TRBJ1-1; tentatively, D is TRBD1 (6 bases). The CDR3 has 13 residues. Germline lookup yields CDR1 SGHVS and CDR2 FNYEAQ. V was clipped by 7 bases and J by 1 base, with 10 bases between them. The CDR3 loop is CASTTGRNTEAFF. Written as DNA, the CDR3 is TGTGCCAGCACTACAGGGAGGAACACTGAAGCTTTCTTT.

The rearrangement joins TRBV5-1 to TRBJ2-2; D is unresolved. V lost 5 bases, J lost 0 bases, and 8 bases lay in between. CDR3 size: 14 residues. Germline values: CDR1 SGHRS, CDR2 YFSETQ. CDR3 protein: CASRSTANTGELFF. CDR3 sequence (DNA): TGCGCCAGCAGAAGTACAGCGAACACCGGGGAGCTGTTTTTT.

The rearrangement uses TRBV24-1 and TRBJ2-3, with D possibly matching TRBD2 (6 bases). Per germline, CDR1 KGHDR and CDR2 SFDVKD. CDR3 length equals 15 residues. Trimming left V 0 bases short and J 4 bases short, with 10 bases between. The CDR3 DNA reads TGTGCCACCAGTGATTTGCAATCGGGGGCAGATACGCAGTATTTT. Protein product: CATSDLQSGADTQYF.

This clone was counted a single time. This chain links TRBV19 with TRBJ1-2; 7 bases are a match to TRBD1. Unmatched junction bases numbered 10, after V lost 5 bases and J lost 10 bases. The V gene's germline CDR1 is LNHDA and CDR2 SQIVND (reference sequence). The CDR3 is 13 residues long. The CDR3 here is CASSSEQGRTYTF. The CDR3 region has the DNA TGTGCCAGTAGTTCTGAACAGGGGAGAACCTACACCTTC. Full variable domain (outside the CDR3, taken from reference TRBV19 and TRBJ1-2): DGGITQSPKYLFRKEGQNVTLSCEQNLNHDAMYWYRQDPGQGLRLIYYSQIVNDFQKGDIAEGYSVSREKKESFPLTVTSAQKNPTAFYLCASSSEQGRTYTFGSGTRLTVV.

About this clone: At one of its ends the junction is not consistent with the germline gene, which may arise from a read error. The CDR3 DNA is TGTGCCATCAGTGACAGCGGGGGGGCCAACATTCAATACTTC. Translated, it gives CAISDSGGANIQYF. This sequence joins TRBV10-3 and TRBJ2-4; TRBD2 matches 10 bases. CDR3 length: 14 amino acids. Germline V lookup: CDR1 ENHRY, CDR2 SYGVKD.

The chain couples TRBV5-1 to TRBJ2-3, with TRBD2 matching over 8 bases. J was trimmed by 2 bases and V by 1 base; bases with no gene match: 3. This CDR3 comprises 15 residues. Per the germline V gene, CDR1 is SGHRS and CDR2 is YFSETQ. The CDR3 sequence: CASSLIGGDTDTQYF. The CDR3 DNA follows: TGCGCCAGCAGCTTGATCGGGGGGGACACAGATACGCAGTATTTT.

In its sample, this clone was seen a few times. This sequence joins TRBV7-8 and TRBJ1-5; D is unresolved. Germline loops: CDR1 SGHVS, CDR2 FQNEAQ. The CDR3 totals 13 residues. V was shortened by 5 bases and J by 5 bases, with 10 bases between the two germline ends. The CDR3 reads CASSPSHDQPQHF. DNA for the CDR3: TGTGCCAGCAGCCCCTCTCATGATCAGCCCCAGCATTTT.

This clone came up a few times. The genes are TRBV14 and TRBJ2-1, with D unclear. Per the germline V gene, CDR1 is SGHDN and CDR2 is FVKESK. The length of the CDR3 is 16 residues. Trimming took 1 base from V and 1 from J, leaving 11 bases between them. The CDR3 DNA reads TGTGCCAGCAGCCAAGGTCTCATTCGATCCTACAATGAGCAGTTCTTC. It encodes CASSQGLIRSYNEQFF. Full variable domain (remainder filled in from reference TRBV14 and TRBJ2-1): EAGVTQFPSHSVIEKGQTVTLRCDPISGHDNLYWYRRVMGKEIKFLLHFVKESKQDESGMPNNRFLAERTGGTYSTLKVQPAELEDSGVYFCASSQGLIRSYNEQFFGPGTRLTVL.

This chain links TRBV7-2 with TRBJ1-5; possibly TRBD1 for D (6 bases). The CDR3 contains 15 residues. V was trimmed by 5 bases and J by 3 bases, leaving 14 bases between them. CDR1 SGHTA and CDR2 FQGNSA come from the germline V gene. CDR3 amino acids: CASSLGGAVNQPQHF. The CDR3, as DNA: TGTGCCAGCAGCCTTGGGGGGGCGGTCAATCAGCCCCAGCATTTT.

The chain is built from TRBV6-5 and TRBJ2-7; a possible D gene is TRBD2 (5 bases). CDR1 MNHEY and CDR2 SVGAGI come from the germline V gene. The length of the CDR3 is 13 residues. The germline V and J ends were trimmed by 5 bases and 6 bases, with 14 bases remaining between them. The DNA for the CDR3 is TGTGCCAGCAGTATCGGCGGGCTGGGCGAGCAGTACGTC. It is translated as CASSIGGLGEQYV.

Here the CDR3 DNA reads TGTGCCAGCAGCCCCAGGGGGGATTACTACGAGCAGTACGTC. Its translation: CASSPRGDYYEQYV. The chain recombines TRBV6-5 with TRBJ2-7; D is perhaps TRBD1 (7 bases). The CDR3 extends over 14 amino acids. Germline assignment: CDR1 MNHEY and CDR2 SVGAGI. Between the trimmed V and J ends, which lost 6 bases and 3 bases, there was a span of 15 bases.

The chain combines TRBV9 with TRBJ1-6; D remains ambiguous. CDR1 SGDLS and CDR2 YYNGEE come from the germline V gene. V gave up 4 bases and J gave up 3 bases, with 8 bases separating them. The CDR3 has 14 residues. The CDR3 DNA sequence: TGTGCCAGCAGCACCCGGGGCTATAATTCACCCCTCCACTTT. This gives the protein CASSTRGYNSPLHF.

This clone appeared a single time. V is TRBV19 and J is TRBJ1-5, with D maybe TRBD1 (5 bases). Germline CDR1 LNHDA, CDR2 SQIVND (reference sequence). The V and J ends lost 8 bases and 0 bases respectively, with 11 bases between them. There are 14 residues in the CDR3. The CDR3 nucleotides are TGTGCCAGTGGGGGGGATTATAGCAATCAGCCCCAGCATTTT. It is translated as CASGGDYSNQPQHF.

The DNA for the CDR3 is TGCGCCAGCAGTGGACAGGCATTAGAAAAACTGTTTTTT. As protein: CASSGQALEKLFF. The chain has TRBV10-2 and TRBJ1-4; perhaps TRBD1 as D (6 bases). This CDR3 spans 13 amino acids. The germline V gene encodes CDR1 WSHSY and CDR2 SAAADI. Trimming removed 4 bases from V and 8 bases from J, with 11 bases in between.

The chain joins TRBV24-1 to TRBJ2-1, with 8 bases fitting TRBD2. The ends lost 2 bases at V and 4 bases at J; junction bases unmatched: 12. The CDR3 is made up of 18 amino acids. The germline V gene encodes CDR1 KGHDR and CDR2 SFDVKD. The CDR3 reads CATSDSTRGGLGYNEQFF. The CDR3 nucleotides are TGTGCCACCAGTGATTCCACCCGGGGGGGGCTCGGGTACAATGAGCAGTTCTTC.

This clone was counted a few times. CDR3 in DNA: TGTGCCAGCAGTTACGTAGGGACAGGGCCTTATGGCTACACCTTC. Residues: CASSYVGTGPYGYTF. This chain uses TRBV6-2 or TRBV6-3 with TRBJ1-2, with 9 bases identical to TRBD1. V trimming: 2 bases; J trimming: 5 bases; junction bases outside the gene matches: 6. Germline lookup yields CDR1 MNHEY and CDR2 SVGEGT. The CDR3 length is 15 residues.